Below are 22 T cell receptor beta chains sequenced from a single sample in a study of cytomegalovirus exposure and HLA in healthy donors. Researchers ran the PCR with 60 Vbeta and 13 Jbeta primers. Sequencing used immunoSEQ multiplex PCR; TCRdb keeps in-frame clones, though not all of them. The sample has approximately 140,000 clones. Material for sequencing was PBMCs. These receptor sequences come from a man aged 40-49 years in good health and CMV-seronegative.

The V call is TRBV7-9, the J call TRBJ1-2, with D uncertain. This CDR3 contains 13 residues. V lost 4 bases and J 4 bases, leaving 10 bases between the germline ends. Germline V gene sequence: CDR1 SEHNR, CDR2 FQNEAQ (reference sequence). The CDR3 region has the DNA TGTGCCAGCAGCTCCCTCCGCGCCTATGGCTACACCTTC. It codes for CASSSLRAYGYTF.

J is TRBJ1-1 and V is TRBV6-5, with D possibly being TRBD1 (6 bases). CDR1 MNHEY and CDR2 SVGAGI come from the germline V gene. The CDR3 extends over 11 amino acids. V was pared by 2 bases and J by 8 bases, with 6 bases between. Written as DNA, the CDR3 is TGTGCCAGCAGTTACGGACAGGAAGCTTTCTTT. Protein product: CASSYGQEAFF.

CDR3 sequence: CASSPQTGGLYEQYF. The CDR3 coding sequence is TGCGCCAGCAGCCCTCAGACAGGGGGGCTTTACGAGCAGTACTTC. J is TRBJ2-7 and V is TRBV4-3; TRBD1 agrees at 9 bases. The CDR3 sequence is 15 residues long. Germline CDR1 is LGHNA and CDR2 is YSLEER. Trimming cost V 4 bases and J 4 bases; bases outside gene matches: 8.

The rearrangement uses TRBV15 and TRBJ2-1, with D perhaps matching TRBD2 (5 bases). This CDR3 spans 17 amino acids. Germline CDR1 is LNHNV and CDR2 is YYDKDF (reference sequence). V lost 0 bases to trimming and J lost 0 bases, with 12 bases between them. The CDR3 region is CATSRDRAGVSYNEQFF. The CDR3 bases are TGTGCCACCAGCAGAGATCGGGCCGGGGTCTCCTACAATGAGCAGTTCTTC.

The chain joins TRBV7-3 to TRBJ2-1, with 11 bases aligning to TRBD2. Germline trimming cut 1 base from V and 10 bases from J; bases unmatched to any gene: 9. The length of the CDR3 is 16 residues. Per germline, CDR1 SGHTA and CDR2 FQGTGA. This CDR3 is CASSLISSGGIGEQFF. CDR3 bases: TGTGCCAGCAGCTTAATTTCTAGCGGGGGGATCGGGGAGCAGTTCTTC.

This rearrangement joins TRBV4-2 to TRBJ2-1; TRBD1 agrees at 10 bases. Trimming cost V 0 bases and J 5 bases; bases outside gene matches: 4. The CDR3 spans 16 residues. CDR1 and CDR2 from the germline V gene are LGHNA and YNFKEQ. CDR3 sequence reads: CASSQEEGQGNNEQFF. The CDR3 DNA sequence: TGTGCCAGCAGCCAAGAAGAGGGACAGGGGAACAATGAGCAGTTCTTC.

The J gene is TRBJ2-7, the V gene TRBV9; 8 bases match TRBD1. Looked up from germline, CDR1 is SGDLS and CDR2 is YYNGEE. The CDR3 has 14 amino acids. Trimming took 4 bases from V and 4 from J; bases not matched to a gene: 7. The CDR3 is CASSPRTGYYEQYF. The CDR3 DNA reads TGTGCCAGCAGCCCCCGGACAGGGTATTACGAGCAGTACTTC.

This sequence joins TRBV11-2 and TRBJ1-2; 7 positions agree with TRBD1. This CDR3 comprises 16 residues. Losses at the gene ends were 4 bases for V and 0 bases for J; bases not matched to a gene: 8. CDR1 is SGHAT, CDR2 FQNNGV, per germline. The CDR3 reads CASSSDSGQSNYGYTF. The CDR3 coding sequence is TGTGCCAGCAGCTCCGACTCGGGACAGTCTAACTATGGCTACACCTTC.

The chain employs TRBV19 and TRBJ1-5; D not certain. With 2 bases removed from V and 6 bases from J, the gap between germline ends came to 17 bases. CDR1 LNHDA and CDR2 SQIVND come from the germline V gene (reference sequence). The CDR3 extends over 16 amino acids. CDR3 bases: TGTGCCAGTAGTATACGAGGACTTCAGGTCAGTCAGCCCCAGCATTTT. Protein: CASSIRGLQVSQPQHF.

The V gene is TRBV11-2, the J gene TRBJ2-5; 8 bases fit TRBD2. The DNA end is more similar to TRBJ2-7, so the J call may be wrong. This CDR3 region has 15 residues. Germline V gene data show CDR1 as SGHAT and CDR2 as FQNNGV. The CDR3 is CASSYPGTSKYEQYF. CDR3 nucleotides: TGTGCCAGCAGCTACCCCGGGACTAGTAAATACGAGCAGTACTTC.

This CDR3 reads CSVWGSVHGYTF. Here the CDR3 DNA reads TGCAGCGTCTGGGGCTCCGTCCATGGCTACACCTTC. This rearrangement joins TRBV29-1 to TRBJ1-2, with D possibly being TRBD1 (5 bases). The germline V and J ends were trimmed by 6 bases and 6 bases, with 14 bases remaining between them. CDR3 size: 12 residues. The V gene's germline CDR1 is SQVTM and CDR2 ANQGSEA.

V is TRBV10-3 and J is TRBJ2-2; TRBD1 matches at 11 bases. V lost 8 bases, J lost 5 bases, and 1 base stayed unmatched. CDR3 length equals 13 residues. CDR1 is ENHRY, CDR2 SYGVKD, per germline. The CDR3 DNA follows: TGTGCCATCGGACAGGGGGCGACCGGGGAGCTGTTTTTT. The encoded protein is CAIGQGATGELFF.

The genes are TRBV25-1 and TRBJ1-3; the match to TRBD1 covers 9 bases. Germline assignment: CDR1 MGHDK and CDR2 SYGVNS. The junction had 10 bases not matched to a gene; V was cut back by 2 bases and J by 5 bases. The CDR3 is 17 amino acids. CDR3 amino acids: CASSEPPPGQGRNTIYF. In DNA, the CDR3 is TGTGCCAGCAGTGAACCGCCTCCGGGACAGGGTCGAAACACCATATATTTT.

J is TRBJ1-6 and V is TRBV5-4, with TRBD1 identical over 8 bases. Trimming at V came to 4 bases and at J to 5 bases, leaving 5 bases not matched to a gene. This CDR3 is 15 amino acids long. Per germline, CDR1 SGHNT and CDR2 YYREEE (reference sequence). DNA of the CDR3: TGTGCCAGCAGCACTCGACAGGGGAATAATTCACCCCTCCACTTT. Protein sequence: CASSTRQGNNSPLHF.

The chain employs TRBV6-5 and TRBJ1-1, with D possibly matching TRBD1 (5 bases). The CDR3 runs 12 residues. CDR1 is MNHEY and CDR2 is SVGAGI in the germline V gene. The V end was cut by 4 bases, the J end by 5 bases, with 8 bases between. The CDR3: CASSSPGTEAFF. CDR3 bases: TGTGCCAGCAGTTCCCCAGGGACTGAAGCTTTCTTT.

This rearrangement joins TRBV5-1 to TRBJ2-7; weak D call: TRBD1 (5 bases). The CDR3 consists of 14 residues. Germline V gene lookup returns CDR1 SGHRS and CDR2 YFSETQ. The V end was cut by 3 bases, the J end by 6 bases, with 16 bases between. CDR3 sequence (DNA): TGCGCCAGCAGCTCGAACCCGACAGTCCCCGAGCAGTACTTC. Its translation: CASSSNPTVPEQYF.

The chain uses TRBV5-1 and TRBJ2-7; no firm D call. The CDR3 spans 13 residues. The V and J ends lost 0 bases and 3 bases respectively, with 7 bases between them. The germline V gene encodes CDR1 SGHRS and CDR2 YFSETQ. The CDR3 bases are TGCGCCAGCAGCTTGGGTCCAATCTACGAGCAGTACTTC. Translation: CASSLGPIYEQYF.

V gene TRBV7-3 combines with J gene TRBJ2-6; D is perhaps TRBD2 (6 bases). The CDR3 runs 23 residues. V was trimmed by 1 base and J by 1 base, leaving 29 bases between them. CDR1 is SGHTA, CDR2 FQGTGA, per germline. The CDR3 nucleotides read TGTGCCAGCAGCTTAAGTCGAAGATGGTTGCGAGACTGGGGAGGTTCTGGGGCCAACGTCCTGACTTTC. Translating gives CASSLSRRWLRDWGGSGANVLTF. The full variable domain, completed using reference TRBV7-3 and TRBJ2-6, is GAGVSQTPSNKVTEKGKYVELRCDPISGHTALYWYRQSLGQGPEFLIYFQGTGAADDSGLPNDRFFAVRPEGSVSTLKIQRTERGDSAVYLCASSLSRRWLRDWGGSGANVLTFGAGSRLTVL.

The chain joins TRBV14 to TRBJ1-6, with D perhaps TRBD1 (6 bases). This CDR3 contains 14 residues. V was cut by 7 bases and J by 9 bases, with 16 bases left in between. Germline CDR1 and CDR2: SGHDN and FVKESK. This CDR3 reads CASTLRGGASPLHF. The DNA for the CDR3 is TGTGCCAGCACCCTAAGGGGGGGAGCTTCACCCCTCCACTTT.

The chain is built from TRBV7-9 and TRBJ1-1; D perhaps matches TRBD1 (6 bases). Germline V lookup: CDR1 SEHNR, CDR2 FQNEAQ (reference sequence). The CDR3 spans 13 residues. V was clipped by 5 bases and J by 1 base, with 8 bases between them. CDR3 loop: CASSKGGNTEAFF. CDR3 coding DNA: TGTGCCAGCAGCAAAGGGGGGAACACTGAAGCTTTCTTT.

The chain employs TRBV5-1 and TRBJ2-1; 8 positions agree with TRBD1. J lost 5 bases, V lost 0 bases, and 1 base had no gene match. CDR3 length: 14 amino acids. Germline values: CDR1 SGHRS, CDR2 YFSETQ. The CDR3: CASSLGDRNNEQFF. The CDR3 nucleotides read TGCGCCAGCAGCTTGGGGGACAGGAACAATGAGCAGTTCTTC.

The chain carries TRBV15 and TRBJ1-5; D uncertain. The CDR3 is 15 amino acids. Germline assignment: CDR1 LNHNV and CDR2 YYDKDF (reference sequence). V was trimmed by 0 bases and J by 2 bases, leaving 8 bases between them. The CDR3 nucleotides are TGTGCCACCAGCAGAGAAGACAAGGGCAATCAGCCCCAGCATTTT. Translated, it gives CATSREDKGNQPQHF.